This T cell receptor beta chain was sequenced during a study of T-cell memory formation after mild COVID-19. Study information: TCR clusters were mostly confined to one donor each.

This clonotype was detected ten times or more. This CDR3 is 18 amino acids long. With 2 bases clipped from V and 4 bases from J, the junction kept 6 bases outside the gene matches. The germline V gene encodes CDR1 LGHNA and CDR2 YNFKEQ. MiXCR was run by TCRdb on the 5' RACE reads, yielding one entry per CDR3 protein. Of 280,000 or so distinct CDR3 sequences listed, over 7% are singletons. The sequencing input was PBMCs or a T cell subset sorted from them (not recorded which). The TCR comes from a man aged 18 to 30 who had mild COVID-19 (a few samples of this study predate the infection). Cell type and time point are not known. The chain is built from TRBV4-2 and TRBJ2-1, with TRBD2 identical over 15 bases. CDR3 loop: CASSQQGLAGGLYNEQFF. CDR3 nucleotides: TGTGCCAGCAGCCAACAGGGACTAGCGGGGGGACTTTACAATGAGCAGTTCTTC.